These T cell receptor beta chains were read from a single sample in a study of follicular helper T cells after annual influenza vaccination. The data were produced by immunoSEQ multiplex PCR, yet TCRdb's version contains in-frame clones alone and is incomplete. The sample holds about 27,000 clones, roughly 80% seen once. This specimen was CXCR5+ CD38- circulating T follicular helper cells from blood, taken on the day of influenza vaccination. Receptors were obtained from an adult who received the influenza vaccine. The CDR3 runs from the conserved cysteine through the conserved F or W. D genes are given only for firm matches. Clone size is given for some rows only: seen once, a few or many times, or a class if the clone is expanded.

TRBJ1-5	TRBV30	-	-	TGTGCCTGCGACCCGGGGGGTAATCAGCCCCAGCATTTT	CACDPGGNQPQHF
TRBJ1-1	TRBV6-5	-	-	TGTGCCAGCAAAAAGGACAGTATCGCTGAAGCTTTCTTT	CASKKDSIAEAFF
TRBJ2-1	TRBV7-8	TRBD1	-	TGTGCCAGCAGCTTAGTTGGACAGGGTTACAATGAGCAGTTCTTC	CASSLVGQGYNEQFF
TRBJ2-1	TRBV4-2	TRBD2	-	TGTGCCAGCAGCCCACAATGGACTAGGGTTGAGGATGAGCAGTTCTTC	CASSPQWTRVEDEQFF
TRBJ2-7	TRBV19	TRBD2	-	TGTGCCAGTAGTATACTAGCGGGAGGGACCTACGAGCAGTACTTC	CASSILAGGTYEQYF
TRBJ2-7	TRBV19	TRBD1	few	TGTGCCAGTAGTCCCAAAGGGACAGGGGGATACGAGCAGTACTTC	CASSPKGTGGYEQYF
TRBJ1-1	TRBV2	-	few	TGTGCCAGCAGCCCCGAAGGGGGAAGGATGAGTGAAGCTTTCTTT	CASSPEGGRMSEAFF
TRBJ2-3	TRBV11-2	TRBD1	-	TGTGCCAGCAGCTTAGCAGGGGGCCTCACAGATACGCAGTATTTT	CASSLAGGLTDTQYF
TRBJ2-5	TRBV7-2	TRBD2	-	TGTGCCAGCAGCTTTCAAGCGGGAGGGCCCCAAGAGACCCAGTACTTC	CASSFQAGGPQETQYF
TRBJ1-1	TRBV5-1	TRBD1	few	TGCGCCAGCAGCGCCGGGGGGACAGGGGGCCCGAACACTGAAGCTTTCTTT	CASSAGGTGGPNTEAFF
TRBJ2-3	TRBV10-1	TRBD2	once	TGCGCCAGCAGTGAGGCTACTAGCGGCTCTGCAGATACGCAGTATTTT	CASSEATSGSADTQYF
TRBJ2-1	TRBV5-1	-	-	TGCGCCAGCAGCTTGGACCCTAGGGAGCAGTTCTTC	CASSLDPREQFF
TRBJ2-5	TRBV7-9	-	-	TGTGCCAGCAGCTTAGACGGGAGCCGACAAGAGACCCAGTACTTC	CASSLDGSRQETQYF